Each of the 11 T cell receptor beta chains below was sequenced from the same sample in a study of blood T cell repertoires in COVID-19. Method: immunoSEQ multiplex PCR; TCRdb's copy keeps in-frame clones and lacks some. The sample has roughly 300,000 clones, approximately 88% seen once. The sequenced sample consisted of peripheral blood. These receptors were obtained from a human donor with COVID-19, enrolled during active disease. The donor label of this sample is uncertain.

This chain connects TRBV5-1 to TRBJ2-1, with 10 positions matching TRBD2. The CDR3 runs 15 residues. CDR1 SGHRS and CDR2 YFSETQ come from the germline V gene. With V trimmed by 0 bases and J by 8 bases, 5 bases remained unmatched. The CDR3 region has the DNA TGCGCCAGCAGCTTGGTTCTAGCGGGAGAGTATGAGCAGTTCTTC. This encodes CASSLVLAGEYEQFF.

This chain joins TRBV28 and TRBJ1-3; D is unclear. V was pared by 9 bases and J by 0 bases, with 18 bases between. CDR3 length: 16 residues. Germline lookup yields CDR1 MDHEN and CDR2 SYDVKM. The CDR3 sequence is CARIPRGGYSGNTIYF. The CDR3, as DNA: TGTGCCAGAATCCCTCGAGGAGGTTACTCTGGAAACACCATATATTTT.

The rearrangement links TRBV24-1 to TRBJ2-2; 8 bases agree with TRBD1. The length of the CDR3 is 17 residues. V trimming: 5 bases; J trimming: 3 bases; junction bases outside the gene matches: 10. Germline V lookup: CDR1 KGHDR, CDR2 SFDVKD. CDR3 in amino acids: CATSGPRQGYDTGELFF. As DNA, the CDR3 is TGTGCCACCAGTGGTCCAAGACAGGGGTACGACACCGGGGAGCTGTTTTTT.

CDR3 in amino acids: CAWNLDSQLRNTIYF. The CDR3 region has the DNA TGTGCCTGGAACCTAGACAGCCAGCTAAGAAACACCATATATTTT. The chain has TRBV30 and TRBJ1-3; perhaps TRBD1 as D (5 bases). CDR3 length: 15 amino acids. Germline assignment: CDR1 GTSNPN and CDR2 SVGIG (reference sequence). Trimming pared 4 bases from V and 5 bases from J, leaving 18 bases between.

As concerns this clone: The final CDR3 position lacks the conserved phenylalanine or tryptophan, pointing to a likely read error. The DNA is omitted, as the CDR3 cannot be located on it reliably, and the CDR3 follows TCRdb's listing. The chain joins TRBV18 to TRBJ2-3; the DNA was not used to check the table's D call, TRBD1. From germline, CDR1 is KGHSH and CDR2 LQKENI. The CDR3 has 13 amino acids, counting both end residues. This chain's CDR3 is CASSPLDRRLYRY.

This clone was found once. The genes are TRBV12-3 or TRBV12-4 and TRBJ1-5; D gene uncertain. The CDR3 runs to 12 residues. The germline V and J ends were trimmed by 2 bases and 7 bases, with 6 bases remaining between them. The CDR3 reads CASSLWHQPQHF. Written as DNA, the CDR3 is TGTGCCAGCAGTTTATGGCACCAGCCCCAGCATTTT.

This chain's CDR3 is CASSLPTGQGNTEAFF. DNA of the CDR3: TGTGCCAGCAGCTTACCGACCGGACAGGGAAATACTGAAGCTTTCTTT. V is TRBV7-2 and J is TRBJ1-1, with TRBD1 matching over 8 bases. The CDR3 is 16 residues long. Germline CDR1 and CDR2: SGHTA and FQGNSA. Trimming took 2 bases from V and 5 from J; bases not matched to a gene: 10. The variable domain in full, completed from reference TRBV7-2 and TRBJ1-1, reads GAGVSQSPSNKVTEKGKDVELRCDPISGHTALYWYRQSLGQGLEFLIYFQGNSAPDKSGLPSDRFSAERTGGSVSTLTIQRTQQEDSAVYLCASSLPTGQGNTEAFFGQGTRLTVV.

This sequence joins TRBV13 and TRBJ2-7; the D gene is possibly TRBD2 (7 bases). V lost 2 bases, J lost 6 bases, and 14 bases lay in between. The CDR3 consists of 14 residues. The V gene's germline CDR1 is PRHDT and CDR2 FYEKMQ (reference sequence). For the CDR3, the DNA is TGTGCCAGCAGCTTAAGTCGGGGGGCTGGCGAGCAGTACTTC. Translating it yields CASSLSRGAGEQYF. The variable domain in full, completed from reference TRBV13 and TRBJ2-7, reads AAGVIQSPRHLIKEKRETATLKCYPIPRHDTVYWYQQGPGQDPQFLISFYEKMQSDKGSIPDRFSAQQFSDYHSELNMSSLELGDSALYFCASSLSRGAGEQYFGPGTRLTVT.

The chain combines TRBV7-9 with TRBJ2-7; 10 bases are shared with TRBD1. The germline gives CDR1 SEHNR, CDR2 FQNEAQ (reference sequence). V dropped 5 bases and J dropped 1; count of bases not matched to a gene: 8. The CDR3 is made up of 16 amino acids. The CDR3 region has the DNA TGTGCCAGCAGCGGAGGGGACAGGGGAGCTTCCTACGAGCAGTACTTC. This translates into CASSGGDRGASYEQYF. The full variable domain, with the rest looked up from reference TRBV7-9 and TRBJ2-7, is DTGVSQNPRHKITKRGQNVTFRCDPISEHNRLYWYRQTLGQGPEFLTYFQNEAQLEKSRLLSDRFSAERPKGSFSTLEIQRTEQGDSAMYLCASSGGDRGASYEQYFGPGTRLTVT.

As regards this clone: In the same sample, other DNA sequences code for this CDR3. The chain joins TRBV28 to TRBJ1-2, with 7 positions matching TRBD1. V trimming: 3 bases; J trimming: 2 bases; junction bases outside the gene matches: 0. Germline loops: CDR1 MDHEN, CDR2 SYDVKM. The CDR3 sequence is 13 residues long. CDR3 nucleotides: TGTGCCAGCAGTTTGGGACAGAACTATGGCTACACCTTC. Protein product: CASSLGQNYGYTF.

The CDR3 DNA reads as TGTGCCAGCTCACCACCAGCGGACCTCAATGAGCAGTTCTTC. Translated: CASSPPADLNEQFF. V gene TRBV18 combines with J gene TRBJ2-1; perhaps TRBD2 as D (5 bases). CDR3 length: 14 amino acids. V dropped 0 bases and J dropped 6 bases, with 9 bases sitting between them. Germline assignment: CDR1 KGHSH and CDR2 LQKENI.